Listed here are 8 T cell receptor beta chains from one sample, sequenced in a study of spatial heterogeneity in lung cancer. TCRdb used MiXCR to reprocess the 5' RACE reads, holding one entry per CDR3 protein. There are some 3,900 distinct CDR3 sequences in the sample; more than 15% occur only once, and approximately 65% lies in the top ten. Time point denoted: sample taken at primary tumor resection. Tumor, nontumor lung or frozen PBMC supplied whole RNA, sequenced without sorting. The source was PBMCs, collected at surgery. Every receptor here comes from a male donor with early-stage non-small cell lung cancer.

At least ten counts were recorded for this clonotype. The V gene is TRBV7-3, the J gene TRBJ2-1; 8 bases line up with TRBD2. Germline CDR1 is SGHTA and CDR2 is FQGTGA. With V trimmed by 5 bases and J by 6 bases, 12 bases remained unmatched. This CDR3 is 16 amino acids long. The CDR3 DNA reads as TGTGCCAGCAGCCCTTACGGGGGGGGCTTGTCCAATGAGCAGTTCTTC. As protein: CASSPYGGGLSNEQFF.

There are many counts of this clonotype. The rearrangement links TRBV7-9 to TRBJ2-5, with unresolved D. The length of the CDR3 is 13 residues. Germline CDR1 SEHNR, CDR2 FQNEAQ (reference sequence). The V end lost 3 bases, the J end lost 2 bases, and 7 bases lay between the germline ends. The DNA for the CDR3 is TGTGCCAGCAGCTTCGGCCAGCAAGAGACCCAGTACTTC. Encoded protein: CASSFGQQETQYF.

At least ten counts were recorded for this clonotype. This chain joins TRBV7-2 and TRBJ2-1; D is ambiguous. Germline CDR1 and CDR2: SGHTA and FQGNSA. The V end lost 8 bases, the J end lost 8 bases, and 19 bases lay between the germline ends. The CDR3 sequence is 14 residues long. The chain's CDR3 is CASGSPLSPDEQFF. For the CDR3, the DNA is TGTGCCAGCGGTTCCCCCCTTTCTCCGGATGAGCAGTTCTTC.

This clonotype has a count of ten or more. The chain has TRBV6-1 and TRBJ2-2; tentatively, D is TRBD1 (6 bases). CDR1 MNHNS and CDR2 SASEGT come from the germline V gene. V was trimmed by 2 bases and J by 9 bases, leaving 25 bases between them. The CDR3 covers 18 residues. The CDR3 sequence is CASSERRQGFSLDRELFF. As DNA, the CDR3 is TGTGCCAGCAGTGAACGTCGGCAGGGGTTTTCCCTGGATCGGGAGCTGTTTTTT.

This clonotype appeared many times. This chain links TRBV20-1 with TRBJ2-7; 10 nucleotides align to TRBD2. The V and J ends lost 2 bases and 3 bases, in that order; junction bases with no gene match: 4. Germline lookup yields CDR1 DFQATT and CDR2 SNEGSKA (reference sequence). The CDR3 has 14 residues. CDR3: CSARLASGGYEQYF. The DNA of the CDR3 is TGCAGTGCTAGATTGGCTAGCGGGGGCTACGAGCAGTACTTC.

This clonotype was picked up many times. The chain recombines TRBV7-9 with TRBJ2-1; TRBD2 is a possible D gene (6 bases). The CDR3 runs 16 residues. Germline V gene lookup returns CDR1 SEHNR and CDR2 FQNEAQ (reference sequence). V lost 4 bases, J lost 3 bases, and 16 bases lay in between. CDR3 in amino acids: CASSSGTGRFYNEQFF. Written as DNA, the CDR3 is TGTGCCAGCAGCTCTGGGACTGGGAGGTTCTACAATGAGCAGTTCTTC.

This clonotype rates as medium-sized. The J gene is TRBJ1-1, the V gene TRBV10-3; D is possibly TRBD1 (6 bases). Per the germline V gene, CDR1 is ENHRY and CDR2 is SYGVKD. The CDR3 runs to 17 residues. Trimming removed 2 bases at V and 0 bases at J, with 16 bases between. This CDR3 is CAISELRRGNMNTEAFF. The CDR3 region has the DNA TGTGCCATCAGTGAGCTCCGGAGGGGGAATATGAACACTGAAGCTTTCTTT.

This clonotype came up many times. The V and J genes are TRBV7-8 and TRBJ2-4, with a weak D call TRBD2 (6 bases). V was clipped by 2 bases and J by 9 bases, with 20 bases between them. The CDR3 has 16 residues. Germline V gene data show CDR1 as SGHVS and CDR2 as FQNEAQ. CDR3 sequence (DNA): TGTGCCAGCAGCTTAATAAGGCAGGGTGAGGAGGGCATTCAGTACTTC. As protein: CASSLIRQGEEGIQYF.